This T cell receptor (beta chain) was documented in a study of cytomegalovirus exposure and HLA in healthy donors. Across the whole study: Earlier sequencing of 150 million to 200 million T cells yielded nearly 120 million unique TCR beta sequences.

Regarding the study as a whole: Sequencing depth roughly uniform across donors was assumed in presence/absence analyses.

The PCR contained 60 Vbeta and 13 Jbeta primers. Here immunoSEQ multiplex PCR was the method, and the copy in TCRdb shows in-frame clones only, minus some. Found here are 110,000 or so clones, 60% to 85% of them singletons; the top ten hold 12%. To note about this clone: Its antigen is currently unknown.

The TCR comes from a woman aged 40 to 50 in good health and CMV-seropositive. The sequenced sample was PBMCs.

CDR3 residues: CASSMGTDSYEQYF. CDR3 bases: TGTGCCAGTAGTATGGGCACCGACTCCTACGAGCAGTACTTC. This chain links TRBV19 with TRBJ2-7; D is unclear. This CDR3 spans 14 amino acids. CDR1 and CDR2 from the germline V gene are LNHDA and SQIVND (reference sequence). V dropped 3 bases and J dropped 0 bases, with 9 bases sitting between them.